The T cell receptor (beta chain) described here comes from a study of identical twins. The germline V and J ends were trimmed by 7 bases and 4 bases, with 6 bases remaining between them. This CDR3 has 11 residues. Each CDR3 protein is one row after TCRdb ran MiXCR on the 5' RACE reads. The table includes 690,000 or so distinct CDR3 sequences, around 8.3% detected once. With respect to this clonotype: Its antigen is unidentified.

Overall study findings and caveats: Memory repertoires lacked the insertion deficit that abundant cord blood beta clonotypes showed. Modeled out-of-frame TCR alpha sharing in monozygotic twins fell below observed levels.

A further study also used this sample, focusing on yellow fever vaccine responses in identical twins. That publication notes: Vaccine-induced T cell responses in twins were reportedly observed to appear partly convergent, partly personalized.

This receptor was obtained from a woman aged 18 to 35 in good health. V is TRBV12-3 or TRBV12-4 and J is TRBJ2-3, with D uncertain. Specimen: PBMCs. CDR3 residues: CASKRSDTQYF. The DNA for the CDR3 is TGTGCCAGCAAGAGGTCAGATACGCAGTATTTT.